The rows below give T cell receptor beta chains drawn from one sample of a study of T cells in Graves' hyperthyroidism and ophthalmopathy. MiXCR, applied by TCRdb to the multiplex PCR reads, yields one record per CDR3 protein. The sample has some 340,000 distinct CDR3 sequences; roughly 13% are singletons. The sequencing sample was made of blood. These receptors were taken from a woman between 40 and 50 years old with Graves' ophthalmopathy. CDR3s include the opening cysteine and the closing phenylalanine or tryptophan. Fields, in order: D gene, V gene, J gene, clone size, CDR3 protein, CDR3 DNA. D genes are given only for firm matches. Only some rows state a clone size, as once, few, many or a class for expanded clones.

TRBD2,TRBV3-1,TRBJ2-1,.,CASSPGTSRKQFF,TGTGCCAGCAGCCCTGGGACTAGCAGGAAACAGTTCTTC
.,TRBV27,TRBJ1-6,.,CASSLSNFGSPLHF,TGTGCCAGCAGTTTATCGAATTTCGGTTCACCCCTCCACTTT
.,TRBV5-4,TRBJ2-3,many,CASSSASDYTDTQYF,TGTGCCAGCAGCTCGGCTAGCGACTACACAGATACGCAGTATTTT
.,TRBV7-2,TRBJ1-5,many,CASSSGGLQPQHF,TGTGCCAGCAGCTCGGGGGGTCTTCAGCCCCAGCATTTT
TRBD1,TRBV15,TRBJ1-1,.,CATSRDGDSFF,TGTGCCACCAGCAGGGACGGGGACAGTTTCTTT
.,TRBV28,TRBJ2-7,.,CASSWDTGGEQYF,TGTGCCAGCAGTTGGGATACAGGCGGGGAGCAGTACTTC
.,TRBV27,TRBJ2-7,many,CASQTGSYEQYF,TGTGCCAGCCAGACGGGCTCCTACGAGCAGTACTTC
TRBD1,TRBV12-5,TRBJ1-5,few,CASGFCLKDKTGADQPQHF,TGTGCTAGTGGTTTTTGTTTAAAGGATAAGACAGGGGCGGATCAGCCCCAGCATTTT
.,TRBV28,TRBJ2-1,many,CASSLGRGYEQFF,TGTGCCAGCAGCTTGGGCAGGGGATATGAGCAGTTCTTC
TRBD1,TRBV3-1,TRBJ2-1,.,CASSQRKGQVSIDNEQFF,TGTGCCAGCAGCCAACGCAAGGGACAGGTAAGTATCGACAATGAGCAGTTCTTC
.,TRBV2,TRBJ2-7,many,CASRQQGQSYEQYF,TGTGCCAGCAGACAACAGGGACAATCCTACGAGCAGTACTTC
.,TRBV7-9,TRBJ2-5,many,CASSFYKETQYF,TGTGCCAGCAGCTTCTATAAAGAGACCCAGTACTTC
TRBD1,TRBV27,TRBJ1-1,many,CASRLGRGLLSTEAFF,TGTGCCAGCCGGTTGGGCAGGGGGCTTCTCTCCACTGAAGCTTTCTTT
TRBD2,TRBV7-2,TRBJ2-5,many,CASSSGTSGETQYF,TGTGCCAGCAGCTCCGGGACTAGCGGGGAGACCCAGTACTTC
TRBD1,TRBV12-3/TRBV12-4,TRBJ1-5,many,CASSWTGGNQPQHF,TGTGCCAGCAGTTGGACAGGGGGCAATCAGCCCCAGCATTTT
.,TRBV10-3,TRBJ2-3,few,CAIRRESSTDTQYF,TGTGCCATCAGACGGGAATCTAGCACAGATACGCAGTATTTT
TRBD1,TRBV2,TRBJ2-1,many,CASSSGTGSYNEQFF,TGTGCCAGCAGTTCCGGGACAGGGAGTTACAATGAGCAGTTCTTC
TRBD2,TRBV28,TRBJ2-1,many,CASRPMEGRGTYNEQFF,TGTGCCAGCAGGCCAATGGAGGGGCGGGGGACCTACAATGAGCAGTTCTTC
.,TRBV5-1,TRBJ1-1,few,CASSLIAGSNTEAFF,TGCGCCAGCAGCTTGATTGCGGGGTCGAATACTGAAGCTTTCTTT
TRBD2,TRBV3-1,TRBJ2-1,many,CASSRGRKRGNEQFF,TGTGCCAGCAGCCGAGGTAGGAAGCGGGGCAATGAGCAGTTCTTC
TRBD1,TRBV7-9,TRBJ1-5,many,CASSLSGGQGNQPQHF,TGTGCCAGCAGCTTAAGCGGGGGACAGGGGAATCAGCCCCAGCATTTT
.,TRBV25-1,TRBJ2-1,many,CASTNRRDHNEQFF,TGTGCCAGCACTAACCGGCGGGACCACAATGAGCAGTTCTTC
.,TRBV24-1,TRBJ1-2,many,CATSEPAYGYTF,TGTGCCACCAGTGAACCCGCCTATGGCTACACCTTC
.,TRBV7-8,TRBJ1-1,few,CASSPGGVEAFF,TGTGCCAGCAGCCCCGGCGGGGTCGAAGCTTTCTTT
.,TRBV28,TRBJ1-2,.,CASSLLPTVYGYTF,TGTGCCAGCAGTTTACTTCCCACAGTCTATGGCTACACCTTC
TRBD2,TRBV4-1,TRBJ2-4,.,CASSQDTTGGIFSKNIQYF,TGCGCCAGCAGCCAAGACACAACGGGGGGGATCTTTTCCAAAAACATTCAGTACTTC
.,TRBV6-1,TRBJ2-3,many,CASSYGGSSTDTQYF,TGTGCCAGCAGTTACGGGGGCAGTAGCACAGATACGCAGTATTTT
.,TRBV6-5,TRBJ1-5,once,CASSYDNGLSRQPQHF,TGTGCCAGCAGTTACGATAACGGACTGTCCCGTCAGCCCCAGCATTTT
.,TRBV28,TRBJ2-1,few,CASNWGSYNEQFF,TGTGCCAGCAATTGGGGATCCTACAATGAGCAGTTCTTC
TRBD2,TRBV20-1,TRBJ2-6,few,CSARVGGTSGVDSGANVLTF,TGCAGTGCTAGAGTTGGAGGGACTAGCGGGGTAGATTCTGGGGCCAACGTCCTGACTTTC
.,TRBV6-4,TRBJ1-1,many,CASSDSRYTEAFF,TGTGCCAGCAGTGACTCGCGCTACACTGAAGCTTTCTTT
TRBD2,TRBV5-8,TRBJ2-1,.,CASSLSRTSGNNEQFF,TGTGCCAGCAGCTTGTCCCGGACTAGCGGAAACAATGAGCAGTTCTTC
TRBD1,TRBV7-9,TRBJ2-1,many,CASSPTGGGEQFF,TGTGCCAGCAGCCCAACAGGGGGCGGTGAGCAGTTCTTC
.,TRBV18,TRBJ1-6,.,CASSRDGTYNSPLHF,TGTGCCAGCTCACGGGACGGTACTTATAATTCACCCCTCCACTTT
.,TRBV2,TRBJ2-5,many,CASSGGDSLSETQYF,TGTGCCAGCAGTGGAGGAGACAGCCTAAGTGAGACCCAGTACTTC
TRBD2,TRBV20-1,TRBJ2-1,many,CSARVDGDSGGYNEQFF,TGCAGTGCTAGAGTCGATGGGGATAGCGGGGGTTACAATGAGCAGTTCTTC
TRBD2,TRBV11-2,TRBJ2-1,many,CASSRDYREEEQFF,TGTGCCAGCAGCCGGGACTACCGGGAGGAGGAGCAGTTCTTC
.,TRBV6-5,TRBJ1-2,few,CASSYLWTGDGYTF,TGTGCCAGCAGTTACCTCTGGACTGGGGATGGCTACACCTTC
.,TRBV25-1,TRBJ1-2,many,CASSEYSGGNYGYTF,TGTGCCAGCAGTGAATATAGTGGGGGTAACTATGGCTACACCTTC
TRBD1,TRBV12-5,TRBJ2-7,many,CASASGTGRTEQYF,TGTGCTAGTGCTTCGGGGACAGGTCGTACGGAACAGTACTTC